The 28 T cell receptor beta chains in this list originate from one sample, sequenced in a study of blood T cell repertoires in COVID-19. This table comes from immunoSEQ multiplex PCR, and its TCRdb copy is limited to in-frame clones, with some not included. The table lists some 72,000 clones, 80% of them singletons. Material: peripheral blood. Receptors originate from a man aged 45-65 years with COVID-19, enrolled during active disease.

The chain recombines TRBV6-4 with TRBJ2-3; D is perhaps TRBD1 (6 bases). Trimming shortened V by 4 bases and J by 0 bases, and 8 bases separated the two germline ends. This CDR3 region has 14 residues. CDR1 and CDR2 (germline): MRHNA, SNTAGT. CDR3 DNA sequence: TGTGCCAGCAGTGGACAGGCTAGCACAGATACGCAGTATTTT. Translation gives CASSGQASTDTQYF.

The gene calls are TRBV19 and TRBJ2-4; 10 bases agree with TRBD1. With V trimmed by 3 bases and J by 4 bases, 3 bases remained unmatched. Germline assignment: CDR1 LNHDA and CDR2 SQIVND (reference sequence). The CDR3 spans 15 residues. This CDR3 is CASSIPGQGKNIQYF. The CDR3 bases are TGTGCCAGTAGTATCCCGGGACAGGGGAAAAACATTCAGTACTTC.

The V gene is TRBV3-1 (or the pseudogene TRBV3-2), the J gene TRBJ2-1; 7 nucleotides line up with TRBD1. The CDR3 covers 16 residues. Trimming at V came to 2 bases and at J to 7 bases, leaving 11 bases not matched to a gene. CDR1 and CDR2 from the germline V gene are LGHDT and YNNKEL (reference sequence). CDR3 residues: CASSQIPEPRGNEQFF. Here the CDR3 DNA reads TGTGCCAGCAGCCAAATTCCCGAGCCCAGGGGGAATGAGCAGTTCTTC.

The chain combines TRBV3-1 (or the pseudogene TRBV3-2) with TRBJ2-2; TRBD2 might be the D (5 bases). Germline V gene data show CDR1 as LGHDT and CDR2 as YNNKEL (reference sequence). V lost 5 bases and J lost 6, with 13 bases in between. The CDR3 runs to 14 residues. In nucleotides, the CDR3 is TGTGCCAGCAGCAGAAACCCGGGATCCGGGGAGCTGTTTTTT. Amino acid sequence: CASSRNPGSGELFF.

This clone was counted once. The chain links TRBV5-4 to TRBJ1-1; D may be TRBD1 (5 bases). Germline CDR1 reads SGHNT; CDR2 reads YYREEE (reference sequence). The CDR3 has 16 residues. V was clipped by 4 bases and J by 2 bases, with 18 bases between them. The CDR3 here is CASSPGTAGLNTEAFF. CDR3 nucleotide sequence: TGTGCCAGCAGCCCGGGCACGGCAGGGCTTAACACTGAAGCTTTCTTT.

The V call is TRBV4-3, the J call TRBJ2-3; TRBD2 matches 7 bases. V was pared by 0 bases and J by 5 bases, with 5 bases of the junction left unmatched. This CDR3 is built from 15 residues. Germline-derived CDR1 and CDR2 are LGHNA and YSLEER. The CDR3 coding sequence is TGCGCCAGCAGCCAAGATTTGGGGGGGGGAGATACGCAGTATTTT. This codes for CASSQDLGGGDTQYF.

The chain employs TRBV6-2 or TRBV6-3 and TRBJ2-5, with D possibly TRBD2 on 5 matching bases. The CDR3 covers 13 residues. Trimming shortened V by 2 bases and J by 5 bases, and 9 bases separated the two germline ends. Germline loops: CDR1 MNHEY, CDR2 SVGEGT. CDR3 nucleotides: TGTGCCAGCAGTTACGCCGGGGTGGAGACCCAGTACTTC. Its protein product is CASSYAGVETQYF.

The chain uses TRBV27 and TRBJ1-5, with D unclear. The CDR3 sequence is 13 residues long. The V end lost 7 bases, the J end lost 0 bases, and 7 bases lay between the germline ends. CDR1 is MNHEY, CDR2 SMNVEV, per germline (reference sequence). The DNA of the CDR3 is TGTGCCAGCAAAGCATTTAGCAATCAGCCCCAGCATTTT. This sequence encodes CASKAFSNQPQHF.

The V gene is TRBV6-1, the J gene TRBJ1-6; no definite D call. Germline CDR1 MNHNS, CDR2 SASEGT. Trimming cost V 3 bases and J 7 bases, with 10 bases left between them. CDR3 size: 14 residues. CDR3 sequence (DNA): TGTGCCAGCAGTGATAGAGGGTTCAATTCACCCCTCCACTTT. This codes for CASSDRGFNSPLHF.

This clone occurred once. The J gene is TRBJ2-1, the V gene TRBV5-4; 9 bases agree with TRBD2. J was trimmed by 7 bases and V by 7 bases; bases with no gene match: 6. The CDR3 has 13 residues. The germline V gene encodes CDR1 SGHNT and CDR2 YYREEE (reference sequence). The CDR3 here is CASVLAGANEQFF. CDR3 DNA: TGTGCCAGCGTCTTAGCGGGAGCAAATGAGCAGTTCTTC.

This chain links TRBV19 with TRBJ1-2; D gene uncertain. Trimming shortened V by 1 base and J by 4 bases, and 10 bases separated the two germline ends. The CDR3 is 14 residues long. CDR1 LNHDA and CDR2 SQIVND come from the germline V gene (reference sequence). The CDR3 nucleotides are TGTGCCAGTAGTATAGGCGATTTGTCCTATGGCTACACCTTC. It encodes CASSIGDLSYGYTF.

This CDR3 reads CASRTPRGYEQYF. The CDR3, as DNA: TGTGCCAGCAGGACACCCCGGGGGTACGAGCAGTACTTC. V usage is TRBV2 and J usage is TRBJ2-7; tentatively, D is TRBD2 (6 bases). Germline V gives CDR1 SNHLY, CDR2 FYNNEI. V dropped 6 bases and J dropped 4 bases, with 13 bases sitting between them. The length of the CDR3 is 13 residues.

The gene calls are TRBV10-1 and TRBJ2-7; tentative D call: TRBD2 (5 bases). With 3 bases removed from V and 5 bases from J, the gap between germline ends came to 8 bases. Per the germline V gene, CDR1 is WNHNN and CDR2 is SYGVQD (reference sequence). This CDR3 region has 12 residues. CDR3 in DNA: TGCGCCAGCAGTGACCCGGGGAACGAGCAGTACTTC. It codes for CASSDPGNEQYF.

The chain combines TRBV6-6 with TRBJ1-3; tentative D call: TRBD1 (6 bases). The CDR3 runs to 13 residues. V lost 11 bases to trimming and J lost 4 bases, with 15 bases between them. Germline assignment: CDR1 MNHNY and CDR2 SVGAGI (reference sequence). CDR3 DNA: TGTGCCGTAGGACAGCCGACGGGAAACACCATATATTTT. It codes for CAVGQPTGNTIYF.

V is TRBV28 and J is TRBJ1-4, with 7 positions matching TRBD1. CDR3 length: 14 residues. J gave up 5 bases and V 8 bases, and 8 bases lay outside the gene matches. The V gene's germline CDR1 is MDHEN and CDR2 SYDVKM. The CDR3 DNA reads as TGTGCCAGCCGCCCCAGGGGGGTGAATGAAAAACTGTTTTTT. As protein: CASRPRGVNEKLFF.

The V gene is TRBV3-1 (or the pseudogene TRBV3-2), the J gene TRBJ1-1; 12 bases map to TRBD1. The CDR3 consists of 14 residues. V lost 3 bases to trimming and J lost 7 bases; unmatched junction nucleotides: 3. Per the germline V gene, CDR1 is LGHDT and CDR2 is YNNKEL (reference sequence). The CDR3 DNA reads as TGTGCCAGCAGCCAGGGACAGGGGGCCTTTGAAGCTTTCTTT. It yields the protein CASSQGQGAFEAFF.

This rearrangement joins TRBV19 to TRBJ2-7, with TRBD2 matching 8 bases. The CDR3 covers 13 residues. Germline CDR1 LNHDA, CDR2 SQIVND (reference sequence). V gave up 8 bases and J gave up 2 bases; unmatched junction bases: 5. The chain's CDR3 is CASSAGGTYEQYF. The CDR3 DNA reads TGTGCCAGTTCCGCGGGGGGTACCTACGAGCAGTACTTC.

V usage is TRBV19 and J usage is TRBJ2-1; TRBD2 agrees at 12 bases. Germline CDR1 LNHDA, CDR2 SQIVND (reference sequence). Trimming at V came to 6 bases and at J to 8 bases, leaving 5 bases not matched to a gene. CDR3 length equals 14 residues. The CDR3, as DNA: TGTGCCAGTAGCAGGACTAGCGGGAAGTATGAGCAGTTCTTC. Its translation: CASSRTSGKYEQFF.

The chain uses TRBV3-1 (or the pseudogene TRBV3-2) and TRBJ2-5; perhaps TRBD1 as D (6 bases). Germline V gives CDR1 LGHDT, CDR2 YNNKEL (reference sequence). Trimming took 2 bases from V and 4 from J, leaving 11 bases between them. The CDR3 is 14 residues long. CDR3 region: CASSQPQGGETQYF. For the CDR3, the DNA is TGTGCCAGCAGCCAACCACAGGGCGGAGAGACCCAGTACTTC.

V and J are TRBV5-1 and TRBJ1-1; D is ambiguous. CDR1 SGHRS and CDR2 YFSETQ come from the germline V gene. Trimming shortened V by 1 base and J by 2 bases, and 15 bases separated the two germline ends. The CDR3 totals 16 residues. The CDR3 is CASSLRSGRSNTEAFF. The CDR3 DNA follows: TGCGCCAGCAGCTTGAGAAGTGGGAGATCTAACACTGAAGCTTTCTTT.

The chain couples TRBV6-6 to TRBJ1-5; D call uncertain. The CDR3 has 13 amino acids. Germline V lookup: CDR1 MNHNY, CDR2 SVGAGI (reference sequence). Trimming left V 4 bases short and J 4 bases short, with 8 bases between. CDR3 DNA sequence: TGTGCCAGCAGTTCTGTAGATAATCAGCCCCAGCATTTT. This encodes CASSSVDNQPQHF.

The chain couples TRBV10-3 to TRBJ2-5, with TRBD2 identical over 10 bases. V lost 3 bases and J lost 2; bases outside the gene matches: 6. Germline values: CDR1 ENHRY, CDR2 SYGVKD. The CDR3 has 16 residues. In DNA, the CDR3 is TGTGCCATCAGTGACCAGCGGGGGGGGAAACAAGAGACCCAGTACTTC. Translated, it gives CAISDQRGGKQETQYF.

The chain has TRBV19 and TRBJ2-6, with a possible D match to TRBD1 (5 bases). Trimming removed 6 bases from V and 3 bases from J, with 12 bases in between. CDR3 length: 15 residues. The germline CDR1 and CDR2 sequences are LNHDA and SQIVND (reference sequence). The CDR3 DNA follows: TGTGCCAGTAGCCAGACAGACAGTGGGGCCAACGTCCTGACTTTC. It codes for CASSQTDSGANVLTF.

The chain links TRBV4-3 to TRBJ1-5; D perhaps matches TRBD1 (5 bases). CDR3 length: 14 amino acids. Germline assignment: CDR1 LGHNA and CDR2 YSLEER. V lost 2 bases and J 6 bases, leaving 11 bases between the germline ends. Here the CDR3 reads CASSQQVRVQPQHF. The CDR3 DNA reads TGCGCCAGCAGCCAACAGGTCAGGGTTCAGCCCCAGCATTTT.

The genes are TRBV2 and TRBJ2-4, with 8 bases that match TRBD2. CDR3 length: 15 residues. The V segment lost 5 bases and the J segment 4 bases; nucleotides outside the gene matches: 7. Germline lookup yields CDR1 SNHLY and CDR2 FYNNEI. CDR3 amino acids: CASSNEGLGKNIQYF. The CDR3 nucleotides read TGTGCCAGCAGTAACGAGGGACTAGGAAAAAACATTCAGTACTTC. The whole variable domain, remainder taken from reference TRBV2 and TRBJ2-4, is EPEVTQTPSHQVTQMGQEVILRCVPISNHLYFYWYRQILGQKVEFLVSFYNNEISEKSEIFDDQFSVERPDGSNFTLKIRSTKLEDSAMYFCASSNEGLGKNIQYFGAGTRLSVL.

The CDR3 loop is CASSHVRGLDYGYTF. For the CDR3, the DNA is TGTGCCAGCAGCCATGTCAGGGGGCTGGACTATGGCTACACCTTC. The chain couples TRBV3-1 (or the pseudogene TRBV3-2) to TRBJ1-2, with 8 nucleotides matching TRBD1. The trim removed 3 bases at V and 3 bases at J, leaving 6 bases unmatched. The CDR3 is 15 residues long. Germline CDR1 reads LGHDT; CDR2 reads YNNKEL (reference sequence).

The chain uses TRBV7-2 and TRBJ2-1; 8 bases match TRBD2. This CDR3 is 14 amino acids long. V lost 1 base and J lost 7; bases outside the gene matches: 3. Germline V gene data show CDR1 as SGHTA and CDR2 as FQGNSA. CDR3 residues: CASSLVLAANEQFF. The CDR3 nucleotides are TGTGCCAGCAGCTTAGTACTAGCGGCTAATGAGCAGTTCTTC.

The chain links TRBV30 to TRBJ1-5; the match to TRBD1 covers 7 bases. The germline gives CDR1 GTSNPN, CDR2 SVGIG (reference sequence). The V gene end was trimmed by 2 bases and the J gene end by 9 bases; junction bases not matched to a gene: 13. This CDR3 has 15 residues. The CDR3 DNA follows: TGTGCCTGGAGTAAGCCCGGGCAGGGGGTTCTGCCCCAGCATTTT. It translates to CAWSKPGQGVLPQHF.